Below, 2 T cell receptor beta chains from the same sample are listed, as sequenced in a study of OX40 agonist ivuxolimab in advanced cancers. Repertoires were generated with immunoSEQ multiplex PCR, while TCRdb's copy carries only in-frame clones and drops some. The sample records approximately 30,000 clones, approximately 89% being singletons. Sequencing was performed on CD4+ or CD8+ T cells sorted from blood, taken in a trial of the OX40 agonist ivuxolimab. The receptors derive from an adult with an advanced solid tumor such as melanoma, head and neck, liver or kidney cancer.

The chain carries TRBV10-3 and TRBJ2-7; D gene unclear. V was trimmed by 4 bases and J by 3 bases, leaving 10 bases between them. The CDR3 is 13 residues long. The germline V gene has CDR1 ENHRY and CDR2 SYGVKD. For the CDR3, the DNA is TGTGCCATCAGTGTCTCTCCAGGCTACGAGCAGTACTTC. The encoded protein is CAISVSPGYEQYF.

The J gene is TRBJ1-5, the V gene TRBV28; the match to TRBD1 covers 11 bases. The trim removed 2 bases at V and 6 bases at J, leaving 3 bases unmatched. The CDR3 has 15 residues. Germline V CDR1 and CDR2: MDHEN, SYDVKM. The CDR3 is CASSLGGQGGQPQHF. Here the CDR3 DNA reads TGTGCCAGCAGTTTAGGGGGACAGGGGGGTCAGCCCCAGCATTTT. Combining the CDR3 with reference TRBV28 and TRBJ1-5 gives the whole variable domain DVKVTQSSRYLVKRTGEKVFLECVQDMDHENMFWYRQDPGLGLRLIYFSYDVKMKEKGDIPEGYSVSREKKERFSLILESASTNQTSMYLCASSLGGQGGQPQHFGDGTRLSIL.